One sample yielded the 30 T cell receptor beta chains listed below, sequenced in a study of high-grade serous ovarian cancer treatment subgroups. The method was immunoSEQ multiplex PCR; TCRdb's version includes in-frame clones alone and lacks a portion of them. The sample lists about 18,000 clones, about three quarters seen once, with around 6.4% in the top ten. Tumor tissue was taken before any definitive surgery or chemotherapy was given. Sample: tumor tissue. The receptors stem from a human donor with high-grade serous ovarian cancer.

The CDR3 loop is CASSLKGADYNEQFF. CDR3 bases: TGTGCCAGCAGCTTAAAGGGGGCGGACTACAATGAGCAGTTCTTC. The chain is built from TRBV11-2 and TRBJ2-1; 7 bases agree with TRBD1. The CDR3 runs 15 residues. Trimming at V came to 2 bases and at J to 3 bases, leaving 4 bases not matched to a gene. Germline lookup yields CDR1 SGHAT and CDR2 FQNNGV.

The table lists this clone with a count of one. This chain connects TRBV27 to TRBJ1-1; TRBD1 might be the D (6 bases). The CDR3 totals 16 residues. V dropped 5 bases and J dropped 6 bases, with 22 bases sitting between them. Per germline, CDR1 MNHEY and CDR2 SMNVEV (reference sequence). The CDR3 loop reads CASSPYRQDLGAEAFF. The CDR3 DNA sequence: TGTGCCAGCAGTCCTTACCGACAGGACCTCGGAGCTGAAGCTTTCTTT.

CDR3 in DNA: TGTGCCAGAAGTTTGACTAGCAGTACAGATACGCAGTATTTT. It translates to CARSLTSSTDTQYF. The genes are TRBV7-5 and TRBJ2-3; the table names TRBD2, a call not compared with the DNA. TRBV7-5 is tagged as a pseudogene. The CDR3 sequence is 14 residues long.

The chain recombines TRBV11-2 with TRBJ1-2; 8 bases map to TRBD1. Germline values: CDR1 SGHAT, CDR2 FQNNGV. CDR3 size: 15 residues. The J segment lost 5 bases and the V segment lost 4 bases, leaving 9 bases of the junction unmatched. The CDR3 here is CASSSGQGLLYGYTF. The CDR3 nucleotides are TGTGCCAGCAGCTCAGGACAGGGACTTCTTTATGGCTACACCTTC. Supplemented by reference TRBV11-2 and TRBJ1-2, the full variable domain reads EAGVAQSPRYKIIEKRQSVAFWCNPISGHATLYWYQQILGQGPKLLIQFQNNGVVDDSQLPKDRFSAERLKGVDSTLKIQPAKLEDSAVYLCASSSGQGLLYGYTFGSGTRLTVV.

The chain recombines TRBV19 with TRBJ2-3; D ambiguous. CDR1 is LNHDA, CDR2 SQIVND, per germline (reference sequence). This CDR3 spans 14 amino acids. Trimming shortened V by 3 bases and J by 0 bases, and 7 bases separated the two germline ends. CDR3 DNA sequence: TGTGCCAGTAGTATGCTAACTAGCACAGATACGCAGTATTTT. It codes for CASSMLTSTDTQYF.

V gene TRBV7-9 combines with J gene TRBJ2-7; the D gene is possibly TRBD1 (5 bases). CDR3 length: 11 residues. The germline gives CDR1 SEHNR, CDR2 FQNEAQ (reference sequence). Deletions cut 1 base from V and 10 bases from J, with 8 bases between. The CDR3 spells CASSLEQGQYF. CDR3 nucleotides: TGTGCCAGCAGCTTAGAGCAGGGTCAGTACTTC.

The chain employs TRBV27 and TRBJ1-1; 9 bases agree with TRBD1. Germline assignment: CDR1 MNHEY and CDR2 SMNVEV (reference sequence). Trimming removed 6 bases from V and 5 bases from J; junction bases left unmatched: 7. CDR3 length: 14 residues. CDR3 coding DNA: TGTGCCAGCAGAGGGACAGGGCTTGGGACTGAAGCTTTCTTT. Its protein is CASRGTGLGTEAFF.

This rearrangement joins TRBV5-4 to TRBJ1-5, with 9 bases lining up with TRBD1. The CDR3 loop spans 18 amino acids. V shed 3 bases, J shed 3 bases, and the junction held 13 bases outside the gene matches. Per germline, CDR1 SGHNT and CDR2 YYREEE (reference sequence). CDR3 coding DNA: TGTGCCAGCAGCTCCACCCGTTTACAGGGGGCCCTCAATCAGCCCCAGCATTTT. Protein product: CASSSTRLQGALNQPQHF.

The genes are TRBV30 and TRBJ2-3; 7 bases match TRBD1. This CDR3 region has 16 residues. V lost 5 bases to trimming and J lost 2 bases; unmatched junction nucleotides: 13. CDR1 and CDR2 from the germline V gene are GTSNPN and SVGIG (reference sequence). The CDR3 sequence is CAWAPGVGGITDTQYF. The CDR3, as DNA: TGTGCCTGGGCTCCCGGGGTAGGGGGCATCACAGATACGCAGTATTTT.

This clone was seen more than once but under ten times. The rearrangement joins TRBV11-3 to TRBJ1-2; TRBD1 is a possible D gene (5 bases). The CDR3 length is 14 residues. CDR1 and CDR2 (germline): SGHNT, YENEEA. V dropped 5 bases and J dropped 4 bases, with 14 bases sitting between them. CDR3 DNA sequence: TGTGCCAGCAGCCTCGCAGGGATTTCCTATGGCTACACCTTC. This encodes CASSLAGISYGYTF.

This clone was observed once. V usage is TRBV19 and J usage is TRBJ1-5; 10 bases match TRBD1. Germline CDR1 LNHDA, CDR2 SQIVND (reference sequence). The V gene end was trimmed by 5 bases and the J gene end by 1 base; junction bases not matched to a gene: 14. The CDR3 sequence is 19 residues long. The DNA of the CDR3 is TGTGCCAGTAGTTTCGGGGGCGGACAGGGGGACCGGAGCAATCAGCCCCAGCATTTT. Protein sequence: CASSFGGGQGDRSNQPQHF.

The chain couples TRBV4-1 to TRBJ1-1; D unclear. CDR3 length equals 13 residues. V lost 0 bases and J lost 4, with 6 bases in between. Germline V gene lookup returns CDR1 MGHRA and CDR2 YSYEKL. The DNA for the CDR3 is TGCGCCAGCAGCCAAGATGTGGGCACTGAAGCTTTCTTT. As protein: CASSQDVGTEAFF.

CDR3 sequence (DNA): TGCGCCAGCAGCACGGGGACAGCAGATGAAAAACTGTTTTTT. This sequence encodes CASSTGTADEKLFF. This rearrangement joins TRBV5-1 to TRBJ1-4, with TRBD1 matching 7 bases. Unmatched junction bases numbered 6, after V lost 4 bases and J lost 6 bases. The CDR3 has 14 amino acids. The germline CDR1 and CDR2 sequences are SGHRS and YFSETQ.

This sequence joins TRBV11-2 and TRBJ2-7; 7 bases match TRBD1. The germline gives CDR1 SGHAT, CDR2 FQNNGV. This CDR3 is built from 14 residues. J gave up 3 bases and V 5 bases, and 7 bases lay outside the gene matches. Here the CDR3 DNA reads TGTGCCAGCAGCGAACAGGGGACCCTCTACGAGCAGTACTTC. As protein: CASSEQGTLYEQYF.

The chain has TRBV18 and TRBJ1-1; no definite D call. V was cut by 2 bases and J by 1 base, with 5 bases left in between. Germline assignment: CDR1 KGHSH and CDR2 LQKENI. CDR3 length: 13 amino acids. The CDR3 sequence is CASSPDQNTEAFF. The CDR3 DNA reads as TGTGCCAGCTCACCAGACCAGAACACTGAAGCTTTCTTT.

The chain links TRBV5-4 to TRBJ1-1; D ambiguous. Trimming cost V 3 bases and J 1 base, with 7 bases left between them. CDR3 length: 13 residues. CDR1 is SGHNT, CDR2 YYREEE, per germline (reference sequence). The CDR3 bases are TGTGCCAGCAGCTCTCCGGGGAACACTGAAGCTTTCTTT. Translating it yields CASSSPGNTEAFF.

The chain combines TRBV11-2 with TRBJ2-7, with TRBD2 identical over 10 bases. The germline CDR1 and CDR2 sequences are SGHAT and FQNNGV. The V gene end was trimmed by 1 base and the J gene end by 2 bases; junction bases not matched to a gene: 8. CDR3 length: 17 residues. The CDR3 spells CASSLAFQLAGPYEQYF. CDR3 coding DNA: TGTGCCAGCAGCTTAGCCTTTCAACTAGCGGGGCCCTACGAGCAGTACTTC.

This clone was seen a few times. This sequence joins TRBV7-9 and TRBJ1-4; 9 positions match TRBD1. Germline trimming cut 4 bases from V and 7 bases from J; bases unmatched to any gene: 4. Germline V gives CDR1 SEHNR, CDR2 FQNEAQ (reference sequence). This CDR3 is built from 14 residues. The CDR3 DNA reads as TGTGCCAGCAGCTCGGGACAGGGCCCTGAAAAACTGTTTTTT. Amino acids: CASSSGQGPEKLFF.

This clone turned up a few times. The rearrangement uses TRBV4-3 and TRBJ1-4; D remains unclear. Trimming took off 0 bases at V and 8 bases at J, with 16 bases between the two ends. CDR3 size: 16 residues. The germline gives CDR1 LGHNA, CDR2 YSLEER. Here the CDR3 DNA reads TGCGCCAGCAGCCAAGATTGGGCCAGGTTATACGAAAAACTGTTTTTT. This gives the protein CASSQDWARLYEKLFF.

The rearrangement uses TRBV5-8 and TRBJ2-5, with 11 bases fitting TRBD1. This CDR3 comprises 15 residues. The germline gives CDR1 SGHTS, CDR2 YDEGEE. V lost 4 bases, J lost 4 bases, and 6 bases stayed unmatched. The CDR3 spells CASSKGQGARETQYF. The CDR3 bases are TGTGCCAGCAGCAAAGGACAGGGGGCAAGAGAGACCCAGTACTTC.

This clone was found a few times. This sequence joins TRBV30 and TRBJ1-1, with 9 bases aligning to TRBD1. The CDR3 consists of 14 residues. Germline V CDR1 and CDR2: GTSNPN, SVGIG (reference sequence). V was clipped by 4 bases and J by 4 bases; unmatched bases: 7. CDR3 protein: CAWMMGQGGTEAFF. In nucleotides, the CDR3 is TGTGCCTGGATGATGGGACAGGGAGGCACTGAAGCTTTCTTT.

The V and J genes are TRBV11-1 and TRBJ1-1, with a tentative D call TRBD1 (5 bases). The V and J ends lost 4 bases and 5 bases respectively, with 8 bases between them. The CDR3 loop spans 12 amino acids. The germline V gene has CDR1 SGHAT and CDR2 FQDESV (reference sequence). The CDR3 DNA reads TGTGCCAGCAGCTCCCGGGGGACTGAAGCTTTCTTT. Amino acid sequence: CASSSRGTEAFF.

The V call is TRBV7-9, the J call TRBJ2-1, with D perhaps given as TRBD1 or TRBD2 (5 bases each). Germline V gives CDR1 SEHNR, CDR2 FQNEAQ (reference sequence). CDR3 length: 15 amino acids. The V and J ends lost 0 bases and 2 bases respectively, with 8 bases between them. The CDR3 here is CASSLAGDAYNEQFF. The DNA for the CDR3 is TGTGCCAGCAGCTTAGCGGGGGACGCCTACAATGAGCAGTTCTTC.

The chain is built from TRBV7-3 and TRBJ2-1, with D possibly being TRBD1 or TRBD2 (6 bases each). The CDR3 spans 14 residues. V was clipped by 4 bases and J by 4 bases, with 11 bases between them. Germline CDR1 reads SGHTA; CDR2 reads FQGTGA. The CDR3 bases are TGTGCCAGCAGCTGGGGGGCCCCTTACAATGAGCAGTTCTTC. Translated, it gives CASSWGAPYNEQFF.

The V and J genes are TRBV7-6 and TRBJ1-3; TRBD1 agrees at 9 bases. The germline V gene has CDR1 SGHVS and CDR2 FNYEAQ. With 5 bases clipped from V and 5 bases from J, the junction kept 4 bases outside the gene matches. The CDR3 length is 14 residues. The CDR3, as DNA: TGTGCCAGCAGCCCGGGGACAGGGAGAAACACCATATATTTT. Translating it yields CASSPGTGRNTIYF.

This sequence joins TRBV28 and TRBJ1-4; a weak D match, TRBD1 (6 bases). CDR1 is MDHEN and CDR2 is SYDVKM in the germline V gene. V lost 7 bases, J lost 8 bases, and 20 bases lay in between. The CDR3 totals 15 residues. The CDR3 DNA reads as TGTGCCAGCACACCCGTGGACAGAACCTGGGAAAAACTGTTTTTT. Translated, it gives CASTPVDRTWEKLFF.

The rearrangement uses TRBV6-5 and TRBJ2-3; D is uncertain. Germline V lookup: CDR1 MNHEY, CDR2 SVGAGI. The CDR3 totals 12 residues. Trimming took off 6 bases at V and 5 bases at J, with 9 bases between the two ends. CDR3 sequence reads: CASSRALDTQYF. Written as DNA, the CDR3 is TGTGCCAGCAGCCGGGCTTTAGATACGCAGTATTTT.

The rearrangement joins TRBV7-2 to TRBJ2-5; 10 nucleotides agree with TRBD1. The V gene end was trimmed by 4 bases and the J gene end by 6 bases; junction bases not matched to a gene: 2. Per the germline V gene, CDR1 is SGHTA and CDR2 is FQGNSA. CDR3 length: 13 residues. The CDR3 sequence is CASSWDRGKTQYF. CDR3 nucleotides: TGTGCCAGCAGCTGGGACAGGGGAAAGACCCAGTACTTC.

This chain joins TRBV4-1 and TRBJ2-7, with 7 bases fitting TRBD1. Germline V lookup: CDR1 MGHRA, CDR2 YSYEKL. V shed 1 base and J 3 bases; nucleotides not matched to a gene: 9. CDR3 size: 16 residues. The CDR3 protein is CASSQAAGQVIYEQYF. CDR3 nucleotides: TGCGCCAGCAGCCAAGCAGCCGGACAGGTGATCTACGAGCAGTACTTC.

The chain couples TRBV19 to TRBJ2-7; D gene unclear. Germline V gene sequence: CDR1 LNHDA, CDR2 SQIVND (reference sequence). V lost 1 base to trimming and J lost 0 bases, with 7 bases between them. This CDR3 is 14 amino acids long. Here the CDR3 reads CASSIASFSYEQYF. CDR3 bases: TGTGCCAGTAGTATAGCGAGTTTCTCCTACGAGCAGTACTTC.